This entry lists 13 T cell receptor beta chains sequenced from one sample in a study of blood T cells in healthy people across ages. Combining a sample-barcoded 5' primer with a J-beta primer mix, a second PCR ran for about 7 to 11 cycles. A single record per CDR3 protein comes from TCRdb applying MiXCR to the 5' RACE reads. The sample records 980,000 or so distinct CDR3 sequences, roughly 43% being singletons. Sequencing input: blood. The receptors were sampled from a man aged 30 to 39 in good health.

This clonotype has more than one count but fewer than ten. The rearrangement links TRBV5-1 to TRBJ1-1; no definite D call. CDR3 length: 14 amino acids. V lost 6 bases to trimming and J lost 0 bases, with 12 bases between them. Germline V CDR1 and CDR2: SGHRS, YFSETQ. The CDR3 region has the DNA TGCGCCAGCACGGTTACCGCAATGAACACTGAAGCTTTCTTT. This gives the protein CASTVTAMNTEAFF.

This chain's CDR3 is CASSGSSAGSSYEQYF. As DNA, the CDR3 is TGTGCCAGCAGTGGTTCCTCAGCCGGGTCCTCCTACGAGCAGTACTTC. The V call is TRBV28, the J call TRBJ2-1; D uncertain. The DNA end favors TRBJ2-7, so the J call may be wrong. This CDR3 region has 16 residues. Germline CDR1 and CDR2: MDHEN and SYDVKM.

This clonotype was detected a few times. This chain links TRBV7-3 with TRBJ2-3; possibly TRBD1 for D (6 bases). Trimming cost V 6 bases and J 5 bases, with 9 bases left between them. The germline V gene encodes CDR1 SGHTA and CDR2 FQGTGA. CDR3 size: 12 residues. The CDR3 nucleotides are TGTGCCAGCAGTCCGGACAGAGATACGCAGTATTTT. The encoded protein is CASSPDRDTQYF.

V gene TRBV6-5 combines with J gene TRBJ2-2; D gene ambiguous. Per germline, CDR1 MNHEY and CDR2 SVGAGI. This CDR3 has 10 amino acids. Between the trimmed V and J ends, which lost 7 bases and 8 bases, there was a span of 5 bases. The CDR3 spells CASTLGELFF. The CDR3 coding sequence is TGTGCCAGCACCCTAGGGGAGCTGTTTTTT.

This chain joins TRBV20-1 and TRBJ2-3; 12 nucleotides align to TRBD2. In germline, CDR1 is DFQATT, CDR2 SNEGSKA (reference sequence). This CDR3 region has 13 residues. After removal of 7 bases from V and 2 bases from J, the junction contained 1 base not matched to a gene. CDR3 protein: CSGTSGDTDTQYF. The CDR3 DNA reads as TGCAGTGGGACTAGCGGGGACACAGATACGCAGTATTTT.

This chain joins TRBV29-1 and TRBJ2-1, with D perhaps being TRBD1 or TRBD2 (5 bases each). Trimming stripped 7 bases from V and 5 bases from J, with 15 bases between. The CDR3 sequence is 13 residues long. Looked up from germline, CDR1 is SQVTM and CDR2 is ANQGSEA. The CDR3 reads CSAIRTGHNEQFF. CDR3 nucleotides: TGCAGCGCAATTCGGACGGGGCACAATGAGCAGTTCTTC.

This clonotype was recorded at least ten times. V gene TRBV9 combines with J gene TRBJ2-7; D is undetermined. Germline V lookup: CDR1 SGDLS, CDR2 YYNGEE. Trimming removed 0 bases from V and 0 bases from J, with 7 bases in between. The CDR3 runs to 14 residues. The CDR3 DNA sequence: TGTGCCAGCAGCGTAGGCGACGGCTCCTACGAGCAGTACTTC. It is translated as CASSVGDGSYEQYF.

The chain carries TRBV20-1 and TRBJ2-3, with 8 bases that match TRBD1. The germline V gene has CDR1 DFQATT and CDR2 SNEGSKA (reference sequence). The CDR3 covers 13 residues. Unmatched junction bases numbered 6, after V lost 5 bases and J lost 5 bases. DNA of the CDR3: TGCAGTGCTCCTGGACAGGGCGGAGATACGCAGTATTTT. It codes for CSAPGQGGDTQYF.

The CDR3 DNA sequence: TGTGCCAGCAGTCCGGGGACAGGGTGGAACCCGCAGTATTTT. The encoded protein is CASSPGTGWNPQYF. This sequence joins TRBV27 and TRBJ2-3; the match to TRBD1 covers 9 bases. V trimming: 5 bases; J trimming: 10 bases; junction bases outside the gene matches: 10. CDR3 length: 14 amino acids. CDR1 is MNHEY, CDR2 SMNVEV, per germline (reference sequence).

There are a few counts of this clonotype. The chain combines TRBV20-1 with TRBJ2-7, with D hard to call. Germline values: CDR1 DFQATT, CDR2 SNEGSKA (reference sequence). V gave up 0 bases and J gave up 4 bases, with 16 bases separating them. The CDR3 covers 15 residues. The chain's CDR3 is CSARDRIMPLYEQYF. The CDR3 nucleotides are TGCAGTGCTAGAGATCGTATAATGCCTTTATACGAGCAGTACTTC.

CDR3 nucleotides: TGTGCCAGCAGAGCTGGGTTGGGGAATGAGCAGTTCTTC. Protein product: CASRAGLGNEQFF. This chain joins TRBV3-1 and TRBJ2-1; D gene ambiguous. The V gene's germline CDR1 is LGHDT and CDR2 YNNKEL (reference sequence). Trimming left V 6 bases short and J 7 bases short, with 13 bases between. The CDR3 extends over 13 amino acids.

The chain couples TRBV7-2 to TRBJ2-7; 11 nucleotides match TRBD2. The trim removed 2 bases at V and 0 bases at J, leaving 6 bases unmatched. The CDR3 consists of 17 residues. Germline lookup yields CDR1 SGHTA and CDR2 FQGNSA. CDR3 sequence (DNA): TGTGCCAGCAGCTTATTCGGGACTAGCGGATACTCCTACGAGCAGTACTTC. Amino acids: CASSLFGTSGYSYEQYF.

The V call is TRBV5-1, the J call TRBJ1-2; 7 nucleotides match TRBD1. Germline loops: CDR1 SGHRS, CDR2 YFSETQ. V lost 0 bases and J lost 5; bases outside the gene matches: 7. This CDR3 is 15 amino acids long. The CDR3 coding sequence is TGCGCCAGCAGCTTGGATGGACAGGCCCGATATGGCTACACCTTC. Protein sequence: CASSLDGQARYGYTF.